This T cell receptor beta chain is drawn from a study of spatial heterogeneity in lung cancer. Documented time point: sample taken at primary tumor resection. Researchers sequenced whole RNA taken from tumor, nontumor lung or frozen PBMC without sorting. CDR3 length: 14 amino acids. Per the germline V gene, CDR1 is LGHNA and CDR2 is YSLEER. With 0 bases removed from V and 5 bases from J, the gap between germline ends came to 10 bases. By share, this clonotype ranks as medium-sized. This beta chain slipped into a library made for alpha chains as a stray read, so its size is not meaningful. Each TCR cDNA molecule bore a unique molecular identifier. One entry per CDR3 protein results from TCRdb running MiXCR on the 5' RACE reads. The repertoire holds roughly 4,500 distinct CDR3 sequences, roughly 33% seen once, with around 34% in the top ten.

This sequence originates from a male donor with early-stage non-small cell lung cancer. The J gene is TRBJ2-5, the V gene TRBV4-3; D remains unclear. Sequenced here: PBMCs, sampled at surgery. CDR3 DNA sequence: TGCGCCAGCAGCCAAGATCGTCGGCCGGAGACCCAGTACTTC. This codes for CASSQDRRPETQYF.